Listed below are T cell receptor beta chains from one sample, sequenced in a study of blood T cell repertoires in COVID-19. Method: immunoSEQ multiplex PCR; TCRdb's copy keeps in-frame clones and lacks some. The sample includes roughly 250,000 clones, 85% of them seen just once. The sample consisted of peripheral blood. These receptors were taken from a man aged 40-50 years with acute or convalescent COVID-19. The CDR3 runs from the conserved cysteine through the conserved F or W. D genes are given only for firm matches. A row's size may be missing; if present it is once, few, many or a size class.

>TRBD2|TRBJ2-3|TRBV4-1|NA
CASSQVGSGGADTQYF
TGCGCCAGCAGCCAAGTGGGTAGCGGGGGGGCAGATACGCAGTATTTT
>TRBD2|TRBJ2-7|TRBV2|NA
CASSDGTSGGKGYEQYF
TGTGCCAGCAGTGATGGGACTAGCGGGGGAAAGGGTTACGAGCAGTACTTC
>TRBD1|TRBJ1-6|TRBV15|once
CATSRDRTGDRSLHF
TGTGCCACCAGCAGAGATCGGACAGGGGATCGGTCCCTCCACTTT
>TRBD1|TRBJ1-1|TRBV27|NA
CASSWDSQGAMLEAFF
TGTGCCAGCAGCTGGGACTCACAGGGGGCGATGCTTGAAGCTTTCTTT
>TRBD1|TRBJ1-1|TRBV4-2|few
CASSQGGTASYTEAFF
TGTGCCAGCAGCCAAGGGGGGACAGCATCCTACACTGAAGCTTTCTTT
>NA|TRBJ1-2|TRBV19|NA
CASSTPGLQPYGYTF
TGTGCCAGTAGTACCCCCGGACTTCAACCCTATGGCTACACCTTC
>NA|TRBJ2-7|TRBV27|NA
CASSLQGGLSYEQYF
TGTGCCAGCAGTTTACAGGGCGGATTATCCTACGAGCAGTACTTC
>NA|TRBJ1-5|TRBV10-3|NA
CAISDGRAGQPQHF
TGTGCCATCAGTGATGGCCGGGCGGGTCAGCCCCAGCATTTT
>TRBD2|TRBJ2-3|TRBV7-2|NA
CASSSGRGLANTQYF
TGTGCCAGCAGCTCTGGCAGGGGACTAGCAAATACGCAGTATTTT
>NA|TRBJ1-5|TRBV23-1|NA
CASSQHRENQPQHF
TGCGCCAGCAGTCAACACAGGGAGAATCAGCCCCAGCATTTT
>TRBD1|TRBJ1-5|TRBV19|NA
CASSVLTGRVGNQPQHF
TGTGCCAGTAGTGTCTTGACAGGGCGAGTCGGCAATCAGCCCCAGCATTTT
>TRBD1|TRBJ1-6|TRBV15|once
CATSRITSGGHSPLHF
TGTGCCACCAGCAGAATTACCTCAGGGGGGCATTCACCCCTCCACTTT
>NA|TRBJ2-7|TRBV7-2|NA
CASSFSGSSYEQYF
TGTGCCAGCAGCTTTTCGGGGAGCTCCTACGAGCAGTACTTC
>NA|TRBJ2-3|TRBV2|NA
CASSRGSDTQYF
TGTGCCAGCAGTAGAGGGTCAGATACGCAGTATTTT
>NA|TRBJ2-1|TRBV7-9|NA
CASSLGDEQFF
TGTGCCAGCAGCTTAGGCGATGAGCAGTTCTTC
>TRBD1|TRBJ2-7|TRBV7-9|NA
CASSTGQSYEQYF
TGTGCCAGCAGCACGGGACAGTCCTACGAGCAGTACTTC
>NA|TRBJ1-1|TRBV5-1|NA
CASSSRSGGDGVAFF
TGCGCCAGCAGCTCACGAAGTGGGGGGGATGGGGTAGCTTTCTTT
>NA|TRBJ2-3|TRBV7-6|NA
CASSVRGDTQYF
TGTGCCAGCAGCGTACGAGGGGATACGCAGTATTTT
>NA|TRBJ1-5|TRBV6-1|NA
CASSEYRATGQPQHF
TGTGCCAGCAGTGAATACAGGGCCACAGGGCAGCCCCAGCATTTT
>NA|TRBJ1-3|TRBV30|NA
CAWSPGLGNTIYF
TGTGCCTGGAGCCCTGGGCTGGGAAACACCATATATTTT
>NA|TRBJ1-3|TRBV6-1|NA
CASSERSRSGNTIYF
TGTGCCAGCAGTGAGAGGTCACGCTCTGGAAACACCATATATTTT
>TRBD1|TRBJ2-2|TRBV18|NA
CASSPGTGERELFF
TGTGCCAGCTCACCGGGGACAGGGGAAAGGGAGCTGTTTTTT
>NA|TRBJ1-2|TRBV29-1|NA
CSVEALTGVRGYTF
TGCAGCGTTGAAGCGCTAACAGGAGTTAGGGGCTACACCTTC
>TRBD1|TRBJ1-5|TRBV7-2|NA
CASSPWVGQGQPQHF
TGTGCCAGCAGCCCATGGGTCGGACAGGGGCAGCCCCAGCATTTT
>NA|TRBJ1-5|TRBV24-1|NA
CATSDQGAGNQPQHF
TGTGCCACCAGTGATCAAGGGGCGGGCAATCAGCCCCAGCATTTT
>TRBD2|TRBJ2-5|TRBV7-2|NA
CASNGGGKFETQYF
TGTGCCAGTAATGGCGGGGGGAAGTTTGAGACCCAGTACTTC
>NA|TRBJ2-3|TRBV10-3|NA
CAISGAGVGLDTQYF
TGTGCCATCAGTGGGGCAGGGGTGGGCCTTGATACGCAGTATTTT
>NA|TRBJ1-1|TRBV5-4|NA
CASSLDGAGVVAFF
TGTGCCAGCAGCTTGGATGGGGCAGGGGTCGTTGCTTTCTTT
>TRBD1|TRBJ2-1|TRBV6-5|NA
CASSYSVRGHVEQFF
TGTGCCAGCAGTTACTCGGTCAGGGGGCATGTCGAGCAGTTCTTC
>TRBD1|TRBJ1-2|TRBV2|NA
CASSEGAGQGHGYTF
TGTGCCAGCAGTGAAGGGGCCGGACAGGGCCATGGCTACACCTTC
>TRBD1|TRBJ1-1|TRBV29-1|once
CSAYRGGSTEAFF
TGCAGCGCATACAGGGGGGGAAGCACTGAAGCTTTCTTT
>NA|TRBJ2-3|TRBV2|NA
CASKEREHTQYF
TGTGCCAGCAAGGAACGGGAACATACGCAGTATTTT